A selection of T cell receptor beta chains follows, all from one sample in a study of cytotoxic CD8 clonotypes in ibrutinib-treated CLL. Produced via immunoSEQ multiplex PCR; TCRdb's table is partial and in-frame only. The sample lists approximately 280,000 clones, approximately 76% seen once, with around 5.3% in the top ten. The sequencing used PBMCs, collected at disease progression, from a patient treated with ibrutinib. These receptors were taken from a human donor with chronic lymphocytic leukemia. The CDR3 runs from the conserved cysteine through the conserved F or W. D genes are given only for firm matches. Size is omitted from some rows. Given values are once, few, many or a class for expanded clones.

j_call	d_call	clone_size	v_call	cdr3_aa	cdr3_nt
TRBJ2-2	.	.	TRBV9	CASSVWTTNTGELFF	TGTGCCAGCAGCGTGTGGACAACGAACACCGGGGAGCTGTTTTTT
TRBJ2-5	.	once	TRBV28	CASTTVSQETQYF	TGTGCCAGCACCACGGTATCCCAAGAGACCCAGTACTTC
TRBJ2-7	.	once	TRBV5-8	CASSRLRGGSYEQYF	TGTGCCAGCAGCCGTCTTAGGGGGGGTTCCTACGAGCAGTACTTC
TRBJ2-1	.	.	TRBV27	CASKMTNEQFF	TGTGCCAGCAAGATGACGAATGAGCAGTTCTTC
TRBJ2-7	.	once	TRBV7-2	CASSLGMGRPPRGEQYF	TGTGCCAGCAGCTTAGGTATGGGCCGTCCGCCCCGCGGCGAGCAGTACTTC
TRBJ2-1	.	.	TRBV27	CASSLETGYNEQFF	TGTGCCAGCAGTTTGGAGACAGGCTACAATGAGCAGTTCTTC
TRBJ1-4	.	.	TRBV18	CASSPDRTTNEKLFF	TGTGCCAGCTCACCAGACAGGACAACTAATGAAAAACTGTTTTTT
TRBJ2-5	.	.	TRBV27	CASSSVGGVETQYF	TGTGCCAGCAGCTCAGTAGGGGGAGTGGAGACCCAGTACTTC
TRBJ2-7	.	.	TRBV6-5	CASSSSMTYEQYF	TGTGCCAGCAGCTCGAGCATGACCTACGAGCAGTACTTC
TRBJ1-6	.	.	TRBV19	CASSIQQGYNSPLHF	TGTGCCAGTAGTATCCAGCAGGGCTATAATTCACCCCTCCACTTT
TRBJ1-6	.	once	TRBV9	CASPTGIENSPLHF	TGTGCCAGCCCCACGGGAATTGAGAATTCACCCCTCCACTTT
TRBJ1-4	.	.	TRBV19	CASNWGASNEKLFF	TGTGCCAGTAATTGGGGCGCCTCGAATGAAAAACTGTTTTTT
TRBJ2-7	.	.	TRBV11-2	CASSLGTVRSYEQYF	TGTGCCAGCAGCTTAGGGACAGTCCGAAGCTACGAGCAGTACTTC
TRBJ1-5	.	few	TRBV5-4	CASSLAYSNQPQHF	TGTGCCAGCAGCTTGGCTTATAGCAATCAGCCCCAGCATTTT
TRBJ2-1	TRBD1	.	TRBV10-1	CASSGTGNEQFF	TGCGCCAGCTCCGGGACAGGGAATGAGCAGTTCTTC
TRBJ2-7	.	.	TRBV2	CASTRDSPEQYF	TGTGCCAGCACCAGGGACTCTCCCGAGCAGTACTTC
TRBJ1-2	.	few	TRBV4-1	CASSQLVLRPGSPYGYTF	TGCGCCAGCAGCCAGCTTGTGTTGCGGCCGGGAAGTCCCTATGGCTACACCTTC
TRBJ2-1	TRBD2	.	TRBV7-3	CASSLIGLAGRQFF	TGTGCCAGCAGCTTAATCGGACTAGCGGGTAGGCAGTTCTTC
TRBJ2-7	.	few	TRBV9	CASSVDLSSYEQYF	TGTGCCAGCAGCGTAGACCTGAGTTCCTACGAGCAGTACTTC
TRBJ1-6	.	.	TRBV4-1	CASSQEQGSPLHF	TGCGCCAGCAGCCAAGAGCAGGGTTCACCCCTCCACTTT
TRBJ1-1	.	.	TRBV11-2	CASRSLKNTEAFF	TGTGCCAGCAGGTCCTTGAAGAACACTGAAGCTTTCTTT
TRBJ1-2	.	.	TRBV28	CASSGNWWNYGYTF	TGTGCCAGCAGCGGGAACTGGTGGAACTATGGCTACACCTTC
TRBJ2-5	.	.	TRBV7-9	CASSLSLGGIGETQYF	TGTGCCAGCAGCTTAAGTTTGGGGGGAATTGGGGAGACCCAGTACTTC
TRBJ1-1	.	.	TRBV5-4	CASSAGQLKGTEAFF	TGTGCCAGCAGCGCCGGACAGCTTAAGGGGACTGAAGCTTTCTTT
TRBJ2-5	TRBD1	.	TRBV14	CASSRTGAQYF	TGTGCCAGCAGCCGGACAGGGGCCCAGTACTTC
TRBJ2-5	.	once	TRBV27	CASSLLGRRGGQETQYF	TGTGCCAGCAGTTTATTGGGGCGTAGGGGGGGCCAAGAGACCCAGTACTTC
TRBJ2-7	TRBD2	few	TRBV6-1	CASIHSGSSYEQYF	TGTGCCAGCATCCATAGCGGGAGCTCCTACGAGCAGTACTTC
TRBJ2-3	TRBD2	.	TRBV27	CASRSQTSGKVTDTQYF	TGTGCCAGCAGGTCCCAGACTAGCGGGAAGGTAACAGATACGCAGTATTTT
TRBJ2-7	TRBD1	.	TRBV11-2	CASSLWDRSSYEQYF	TGTGCCAGCAGCTTATGGGACAGGAGCTCCTACGAGCAGTACTTC
TRBJ1-2	.	.	TRBV29-1	CSVEGRTWGGYTF	TGCAGCGTTGAAGGACGGACTTGGGGGGGCTACACCTTC
TRBJ2-7	TRBD2	.	TRBV28	CASSLRLAGEHSYEQYF	TGTGCCAGCAGTTTAAGACTAGCGGGGGAACACTCCTACGAGCAGTACTTC
TRBJ1-1	.	.	TRBV28	CASSRTQVTEAFF	TGTGCCAGCAGTCGAACACAGGTGACTGAAGCTTTCTTT
TRBJ1-2	.	.	TRBV4-1	CASSQEGGRGSYGYTF	TGCGCCAGCAGCCAAGAGGGAGGGAGGGGCTCCTATGGCTACACCTTC
TRBJ2-1	TRBD1	once	TRBV10-1	CASQGDNEQFF	TGCGCCTCGCAGGGGGACAATGAGCAGTTCTTC
TRBJ1-1	.	.	TRBV19	CASSMRREIRMNTEAFF	TGTGCCAGTAGTATGCGCAGGGAAATTAGGATGAACACTGAAGCTTTCTTT
TRBJ2-7	.	.	TRBV27	CASRRDSSYEQYF	TGTGCCAGCAGGAGAGACTCTAGCTACGAGCAGTACTTC
TRBJ2-1	.	.	TRBV14	CASSQVAGLTLYNEQFF	TGTGCCAGCAGCCAAGTTGCAGGGCTTACCCTCTACAATGAGCAGTTCTTC
TRBJ1-3	.	.	TRBV6-5	CASSRGDTIYF	TGTGCCAGCAGCCGAGGGGACACCATATATTTT
TRBJ2-3	.	.	TRBV9	CASSVDGFNADTQYF	TGTGCCAGCAGCGTAGACGGGTTTAACGCAGATACGCAGTATTTT
TRBJ2-2	.	.	TRBV27	CASSLNRAPANTGELFF	TGTGCCAGCAGTTTAAATAGGGCGCCCGCGAACACCGGGGAGCTGTTTTTT